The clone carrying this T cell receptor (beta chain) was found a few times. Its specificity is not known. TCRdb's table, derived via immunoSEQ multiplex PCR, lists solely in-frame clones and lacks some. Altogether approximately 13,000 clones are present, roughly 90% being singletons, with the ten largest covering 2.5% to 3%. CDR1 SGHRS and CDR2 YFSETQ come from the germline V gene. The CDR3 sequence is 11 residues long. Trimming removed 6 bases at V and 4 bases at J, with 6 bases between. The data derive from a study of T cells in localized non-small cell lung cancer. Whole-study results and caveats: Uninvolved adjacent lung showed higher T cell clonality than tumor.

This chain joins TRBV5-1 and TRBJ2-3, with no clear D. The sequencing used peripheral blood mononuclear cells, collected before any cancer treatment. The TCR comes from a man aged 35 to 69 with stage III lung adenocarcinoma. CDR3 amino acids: CASKRADTQYF. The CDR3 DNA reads TGCGCCAGCAAAAGGGCAGATACGCAGTATTTT.